This T cell receptor (beta chain) stems from a study of response to subunit inactivated influenza vaccine. CDR3 size: 15 residues. Germline values: CDR1 DFQATT, CDR2 SNEGSKA (reference sequence). The ends were cut back, 0 bases at V and 0 bases at J, with 10 bases in the middle. MiXCR was run by TCRdb on the RT-PCR reads, yielding one entry per CDR3 protein. The top ten hold 2.5% to 3.5% of the sample, which has some 520,000 distinct CDR3 sequences, approximately 15% seen once. This clonotype was obtained from a man in his fifties or sixties who received an inactivated influenza vaccine. The source was CD4+ T cells sorted from PBMCs, collected roughly 24 months after vaccination. The gene calls are TRBV20-1 and TRBJ2-3, with D hard to call. The CDR3, as DNA: TGCAGTGCTAGAGATCCCAGGAGTAGCACAGATACGCAGTATTTT. Amino acid sequence: CSARDPRSSTDTQYF.